These T cell receptor beta chains were read from a single sample in a study of blood T cell repertoires in COVID-19. Some clones are missing from TCRdb's copy, which holds only in-frame ones; the method was immunoSEQ multiplex PCR. This sample has some 400,000 clones, with more than 75% found just once. Sequenced: PBMCs or T cells enriched from blood (not recorded which). The origin of the receptors is a man under 40 who had recovered from COVID-19. Each CDR3 is given with its conserved first and last residue. D genes are given only for firm matches. Some rows have no size entry. The others give once, few or many, or a class for an expanded clone.

cdr3_length j_call d_call v_call clone_size cdr3_aa cdr3_nt
14 TRBJ1-4 NA TRBV28 NA CASTLTQVNEKLFF TGTGCCAGCACCCTCACTCAGGTCAATGAAAAACTGTTTTTT
14 TRBJ1-5 NA TRBV24-1 NA CATSDTGSNQPQHF TGTGCCACCAGTGATACAGGTAGCAATCAGCCCCAGCATTTT
15 TRBJ2-7 NA TRBV12-5 NA CASGSLGVVIGEQYF TGTGCTAGTGGTTCCCTGGGAGTGGTGATTGGCGAGCAGTACTTC
13 TRBJ2-7 NA TRBV6-1 NA CASSEGPSYEQYF TGTGCCAGCAGTGAAGGTCCGTCCTACGAGCAGTACTTC
15 TRBJ1-5 NA TRBV5-8 NA CASSTTGLITQPQHF TGTGCCAGCAGCACGACAGGTTTAATCACTCAGCCCCAGCATTTT
14 TRBJ1-3 NA TRBV9 NA CASSVGTAGNTIYF TGTGCCAGCAGCGTAGGGACAGCAGGAAACACCATATATTTT
15 TRBJ1-1 NA TRBV10-2 NA CASSESSLRVAEAFF TGCGCCAGCAGTGAGTCGAGTCTCCGGGTTGCTGAAGCTTTCTTT
15 TRBJ2-1 TRBD1 TRBV18 NA CASSPGTDHYNEQFF TGTGCCAGCTCACCCGGGACAGACCACTACAATGAGCAGTTCTTC
13 TRBJ1-2 NA TRBV30 NA CAWTSGEHYGYTF TGTGCCTGGACCTCAGGGGAACACTATGGCTACACCTTC
15 TRBJ1-2 TRBD1 TRBV3-1/TRBV3-2 NA CASSQELTGFHGYTF TGTGCCAGCAGCCAAGAGTTGACAGGGTTCCATGGCTACACCTTC
12 TRBJ1-2 NA TRBV12-3/TRBV12-4 few CASSFSYYGYTF TGTGCCAGCAGTTTTAGTTACTATGGCTACACCTTC
16 TRBJ2-7 TRBD1 TRBV7-2 NA CASSFGIGTGTYEQYF TGTGCCAGCAGCTTCGGGATTGGGACAGGGACATACGAGCAGTACTTC
11 TRBJ1-2 NA TRBV3-1/TRBV3-2 NA CASARGYGYTF TGTGCCAGCGCCCGGGGCTATGGCTACACCTTC
15 TRBJ1-6 TRBD1 TRBV10-3 NA CAISEGTGSNSPLHF TGTGCCATCAGTGAGGGGACAGGGAGTAATTCACCCCTCCACTTT